The rows below give T cell receptor beta chains drawn from one sample of a study of blood T cell repertoires in COVID-19. The assay was immunoSEQ multiplex PCR, and TCRdb's table has in-frame clones only and misses some. The table records about 200,000 clones, around nine tenths of them present only once. Sequences were obtained from peripheral blood. The receptors shown here come from a man aged 18 to 30 with active or convalescent COVID-19. Each CDR3 is given with its conserved first and last residue. The order of the fields is J gene, V gene, CDR3 protein.

J gene: TRBJ1-2; V gene: TRBV7-8; CDR3 protein: CASSRSPDYGYTF
J gene: TRBJ1-6; V gene: TRBV30; CDR3 protein: CAWSGVNSPLHF
J gene: TRBJ1-1; V gene: TRBV4-1; CDR3 protein: CASSRLGGQGKKNTEAFF
J gene: TRBJ1-1; V gene: TRBV29-1; CDR3 protein: CSVGGPNTEAFF
J gene: TRBJ2-7; V gene: TRBV6-1; CDR3 protein: CASSEVTLDEQYF
J gene: TRBJ2-1; V gene: TRBV2; CDR3 protein: CASIGGQGNPSYNEQFF
J gene: TRBJ2-1; V gene: TRBV7-9; CDR3 protein: CASSFSSGYNEQFF
J gene: TRBJ1-2; V gene: TRBV7-2; CDR3 protein: CASSLKGGIGYTF
J gene: TRBJ1-1; V gene: TRBV2; CDR3 protein: CASIPGQENTEAFF
J gene: TRBJ2-3; V gene: TRBV6-4; CDR3 protein: CASSDSPGGSTDTQYF
J gene: TRBJ1-6; V gene: TRBV28; CDR3 protein: CASSFAYSALHF
J gene: TRBJ2-3; V gene: TRBV19; CDR3 protein: CASGQATDTQYF
J gene: TRBJ2-7; V gene: TRBV7-2; CDR3 protein: CASSAIRGYEQYF
J gene: TRBJ1-1; V gene: TRBV5-1; CDR3 protein: CASSLRLENAKAFF
J gene: TRBJ1-4; V gene: TRBV19; CDR3 protein: CASSIPRTGLMPNEKLFF
J gene: TRBJ1-2; V gene: TRBV27; CDR3 protein: CASSSDRGRVSGYTF
J gene: TRBJ2-1; V gene: TRBV7-9; CDR3 protein: CASSLGGTVGLNEQFF
J gene: TRBJ1-1; V gene: TRBV5-1; CDR3 protein: CASSAGQMNTEAFF
J gene: TRBJ2-7; V gene: TRBV19; CDR3 protein: CASSIETGVSYEQYF
J gene: TRBJ2-1; V gene: TRBV7-2; CDR3 protein: CASSFSITGGPNREQFF
J gene: TRBJ2-7; V gene: TRBV10-3; CDR3 protein: CAISDEQGEPYEQYF
J gene: TRBJ2-1; V gene: TRBV6-5; CDR3 protein: CASSYSTGTNEQFF
J gene: TRBJ1-5; V gene: TRBV2; CDR3 protein: CASSVGGDQPQHF
J gene: TRBJ2-1; V gene: TRBV12-3/TRBV12-4; CDR3 protein: CASRSGDYNEQFF
J gene: TRBJ1-2; V gene: TRBV7-9; CDR3 protein: CASSLDLRGYTF
J gene: TRBJ2-1; V gene: TRBV5-8; CDR3 protein: CASSQNTQRQFF
J gene: TRBJ2-3; V gene: TRBV2; CDR3 protein: CASSPQRGAEDTQYF
J gene: TRBJ2-1; V gene: TRBV6-5; CDR3 protein: CASTYSGGRNEQFF
J gene: TRBJ1-2; V gene: TRBV5-6; CDR3 protein: CASSRGQGGYTF
J gene: TRBJ2-7; V gene: TRBV5-1; CDR3 protein: CASSLWSGGQSYEQYF
J gene: TRBJ1-1; V gene: TRBV12-3/TRBV12-4; CDR3 protein: CASSRTGRPEAFF